Within the sample, the clone carrying this T cell receptor (beta chain) is medium-sized. What it recognizes is unknown. The CDR3 length is 16 residues. Germline V lookup: CDR1 MNHNS, CDR2 SASEGT. The V segment lost 5 bases and the J segment 7 bases; nucleotides outside the gene matches: 9. The data derive from a study of metastatic and nonmetastatic thyroid tumors. Overall study context: The authors compared repertoires across blood and tumor or nodule tissue from malignant and benign thyroid patients. General observations from the study: A significant increase in TCR beta diversity was reportedly seen in malignant thyroid tumors relative to benign nodules, in blood and tumor.

With MiXCR, TCRdb called clones anew from the PCR reads. The repertoire holds tens of thousands of clones, with about 3.9% as singletons. There were no patients who had received any treatment before thyroid surgery. The sequence came from a female donor with papillary thyroid cancer or a benign thyroid nodule (not recorded which). Some clones in this sample may be carry-over from other donors' samples. The rearrangement joins TRBV6-1 to TRBJ1-6; 9 nucleotides agree with TRBD1. Source material: blood. CDR3 protein: CASSFPQGAGNSPLHF. For the CDR3, the DNA is TGTGCCAGCAGTTTCCCACAGGGGGCGGGAAATTCACCCCTCCACTTT.